Given below is one T cell receptor beta chain in context. Because the CDR3 is missing its conserved closing phenylalanine or tryptophan, this is likely a read error. PCR involved 60 Vbeta and 13 Jbeta primers. Produced via immunoSEQ multiplex PCR; TCRdb's table is partial and in-frame only. The repertoire holds roughly 180,000 clones, with 60% to 85% as singletons. The data were taken from a study of cytomegalovirus exposure and HLA in healthy donors. The V gene's germline CDR1 is MGHRA and CDR2 YSYEKL. The CDR3 runs 14 residues. V dropped 4 bases and J dropped 1; count of bases not matched to a gene: 3.

The receptor was isolated from a girl aged 5 to 17 in good health and CMV-seropositive. Sequences were obtained from PBMCs. The chain employs TRBV4-1 and TRBJ1-1, with 7 bases matching TRBD1. The chain's CDR3 is CASSPRDRNTEAFS. CDR3 bases: TGCGCCAGCAGCCCCCGGGACAGGAACACTGAAGCTTTCTCT.